The T cell receptor (beta chain) under discussion was sequenced for a study of cytomegalovirus exposure and HLA in healthy donors. Both 60 Vbeta primers and 13 Jbeta primers went into the PCR. Clones were sequenced by immunoSEQ multiplex PCR, and TCRdb holds only the in-frame ones, with some missing. Here the sample table reports 50,000 or so clones. The length of the CDR3 is 17 residues. Note on this clone: Its antigen is unknown.

The study, taken as a whole, reports: Further analysis, carried out later, found HLA-associated TCR beta chains more clonally expanded than equally common other chains. A later analysis associated 16,951 TCR beta sequences with HLA alleles at a 0.05 false discovery rate.

This sequence was found in a woman aged 55-70 years in good health and CMV-seropositive. The chain links TRBV1 to TRBJ1-1; the table's TRBD1 call for D was not verified on the DNA. TRBV1 is a listed pseudogene. Sequencing was carried out using PBMCs. CDR3: CTSSHLNRGQPNTEAFF. DNA of the CDR3: TGCACCAGCAGCCACTTGAACAGGGGGCAACCGAACACTGAAGCTTTCTTT.